This TCR beta chain is drawn from a study of identical twins. TCRdb used MiXCR to reprocess the 5' RACE reads, holding one entry per CDR3 protein. This table holds about 660,000 distinct CDR3 sequences, around 8.6% found once. Germline CDR1 LGHDT, CDR2 YNNKEL (reference sequence). Trimming removed 4 bases from V and 8 bases from J; junction bases left unmatched: 9. The CDR3 consists of 16 residues. This clonotype was found a few times. The same data also contributed to another study, on yellow fever vaccine responses in identical twins. That study reports: Vaccine-induced T cell responses in twins were reportedly observed to appear partly convergent, partly personalized.

What was sequenced was PBMCs. This rearrangement joins TRBV3-1 to TRBJ2-1; 12 positions agree with TRBD1. This sequence was found in a woman between 18 and 30 years old in good health. The CDR3 bases are TGTGCCAGCAGCCCAACCGGGACAGGGGGCCGGGATGAGCAGTTCTTC. It specifies CASSPTGTGGRDEQFF.